One and the same sample provided the 5 T cell receptor beta chains below, sequenced in a study of tumor and adjacent non-tumor tissue in lung cancer. A modified ARM-PCR protocol with three rounds of nested PCR amplified TCRbeta. TCRdb passed the multiplex PCR reads through MiXCR, listing each CDR3 protein once. The sample lists under 150,000 distinct CDR3 sequences, roughly 64% occurring once. This sample's RNA came from whole unsorted tissue. The sample was lung tumor tissue. Receptors originate from a man aged 30 to 39 with non-small cell lung cancer.

As concerns this clonotype: Sequence at one end of the junction differs from germline and may be a read error. The CDR3 region has the DNA TGTGCCAGCAGCCACCAAGGGACTGGGGCCTACGTGCAGTACTTC. Translation gives CASSHQGTGAYVQYF. The rearrangement joins TRBV4-2 to TRBJ2-7; D perhaps matches TRBD2 (6 bases). CDR3 length equals 15 residues. In germline, CDR1 is LGHNA, CDR2 YNFKEQ.

This clonotype has ten or more counts. The CDR3 DNA is TGTGCCAGCACCGCGGGACTATCTAGCACAGATACGCAGTATTTT. Amino acid sequence: CASTAGLSSTDTQYF. V is TRBV6-5 and J is TRBJ2-3; 7 bases are shared with TRBD2. V lost 7 bases and J lost 0; bases outside the gene matches: 7. The CDR3 length is 15 residues. Per the germline V gene, CDR1 is MNHEY and CDR2 is SVGAGI.

Points on this clonotype: A much larger clone sits a single nucleotide away, making a read error possible. V usage is TRBV5-6 and J usage is TRBJ2-7, with 8 bases matching TRBD1. The germline V gene encodes CDR1 SGHDT and CDR2 YYEEEE. The CDR3 loop spans 12 amino acids. V was pared by 5 bases and J by 5 bases, with 3 bases of the junction left unmatched. CDR3 region: CASRWTGNEQYF. In nucleotides, the CDR3 is TGTGCCAGCAGGTGGACAGGGAACGAGCAGTACTTC.

The gene calls are TRBV10-3 and TRBJ2-3; D unclear. The germline V gene encodes CDR1 ENHRY and CDR2 SYGVKD. The V and J ends lost 4 bases and 0 bases respectively, with 8 bases between them. The CDR3 is made up of 14 amino acids. The CDR3 protein is CAISGIKSTDTQYF. CDR3 coding DNA: TGTGCCATCAGTGGTATTAAGAGCACAGATACGCAGTATTTT.

This clonotype was counted ten times or more. The V gene is TRBV4-3, the J gene TRBJ2-3, with a weak D call TRBD2 (6 bases). V lost 1 base and J 1 base, leaving 9 bases between the germline ends. The CDR3 loop spans 15 amino acids. Germline CDR1 LGHNA, CDR2 YSLEER. In DNA, the CDR3 is TGCGCCAGCAGCCAAGGCGTAGCGGGCACAGATACGCAGTATTTT. As protein: CASSQGVAGTDTQYF.